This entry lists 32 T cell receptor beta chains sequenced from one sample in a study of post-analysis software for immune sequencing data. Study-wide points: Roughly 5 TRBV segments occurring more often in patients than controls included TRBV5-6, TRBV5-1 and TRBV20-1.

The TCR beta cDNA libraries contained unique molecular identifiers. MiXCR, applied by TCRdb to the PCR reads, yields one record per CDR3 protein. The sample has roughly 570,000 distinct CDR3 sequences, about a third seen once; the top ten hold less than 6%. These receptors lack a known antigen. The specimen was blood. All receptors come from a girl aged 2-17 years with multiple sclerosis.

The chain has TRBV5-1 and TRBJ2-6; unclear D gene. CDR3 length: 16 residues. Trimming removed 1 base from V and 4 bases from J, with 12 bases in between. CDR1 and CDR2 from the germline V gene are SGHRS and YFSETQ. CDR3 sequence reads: CASSLPQGTGANVLTF. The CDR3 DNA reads TGCGCCAGCAGCTTGCCACAAGGCACCGGGGCCAACGTCCTGACTTTC.

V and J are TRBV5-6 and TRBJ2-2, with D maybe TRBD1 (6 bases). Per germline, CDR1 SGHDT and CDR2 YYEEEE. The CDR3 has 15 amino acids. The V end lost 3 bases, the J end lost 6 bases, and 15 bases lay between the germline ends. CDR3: CASSSLQGSPGELFF. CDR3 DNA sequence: TGTGCCAGCAGCTCACTACAGGGTTCTCCCGGGGAGCTGTTTTTT.

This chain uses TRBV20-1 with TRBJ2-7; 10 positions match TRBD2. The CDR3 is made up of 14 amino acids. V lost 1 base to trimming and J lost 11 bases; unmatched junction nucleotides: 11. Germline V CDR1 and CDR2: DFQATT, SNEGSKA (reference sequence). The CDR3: CSARVASGGGTKYF. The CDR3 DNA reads TGCAGTGCTAGAGTAGCTAGCGGGGGAGGGACCAAGTACTTC.

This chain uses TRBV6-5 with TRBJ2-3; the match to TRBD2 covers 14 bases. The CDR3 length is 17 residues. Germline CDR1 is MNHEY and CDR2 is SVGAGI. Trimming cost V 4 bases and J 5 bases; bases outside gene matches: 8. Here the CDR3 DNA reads TGTGCCAGCAGTTCAGATGGACTAGCGGGGGGAGGAGATACGCAGTATTTT. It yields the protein CASSSDGLAGGGDTQYF.

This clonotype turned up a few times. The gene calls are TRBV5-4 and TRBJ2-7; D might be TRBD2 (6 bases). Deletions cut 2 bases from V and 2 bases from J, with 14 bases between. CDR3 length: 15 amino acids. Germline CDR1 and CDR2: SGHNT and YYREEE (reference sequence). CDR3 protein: CASSFRGREAYEQYF. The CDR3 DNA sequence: TGTGCCAGCAGCTTTCGGGGAAGGGAGGCCTACGAGCAGTACTTC.

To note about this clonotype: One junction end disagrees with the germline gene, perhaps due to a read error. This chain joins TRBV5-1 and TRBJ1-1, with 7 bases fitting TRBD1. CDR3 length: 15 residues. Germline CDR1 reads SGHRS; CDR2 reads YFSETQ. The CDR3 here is CASSPGDRVNTGAFF. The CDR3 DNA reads TGCGCCAGCAGCCCGGGGGACAGAGTGAACACTGGAGCTTTCTTT.

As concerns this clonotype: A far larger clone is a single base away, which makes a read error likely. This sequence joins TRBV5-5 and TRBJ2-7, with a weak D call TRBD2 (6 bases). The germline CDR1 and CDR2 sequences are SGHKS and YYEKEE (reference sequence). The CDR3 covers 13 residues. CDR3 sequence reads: CAGSLAGSYEQYF. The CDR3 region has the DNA TGTGCCGGCAGCTTGGCGGGGTCCTACGAGCAGTACTTC.

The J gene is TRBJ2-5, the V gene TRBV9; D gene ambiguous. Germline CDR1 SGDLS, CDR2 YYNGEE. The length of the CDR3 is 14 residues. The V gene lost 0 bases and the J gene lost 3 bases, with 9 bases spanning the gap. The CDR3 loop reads CASSVGSQKETQYF. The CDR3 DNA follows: TGTGCCAGCAGCGTAGGATCGCAGAAAGAGACCCAGTACTTC.

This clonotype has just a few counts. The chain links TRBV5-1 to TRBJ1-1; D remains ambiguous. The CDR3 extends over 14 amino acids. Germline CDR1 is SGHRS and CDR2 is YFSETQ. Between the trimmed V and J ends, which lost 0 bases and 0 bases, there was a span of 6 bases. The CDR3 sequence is CASSLEGVNTEAFF. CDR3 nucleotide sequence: TGCGCCAGCAGCTTGGAGGGAGTGAACACTGAAGCTTTCTTT.

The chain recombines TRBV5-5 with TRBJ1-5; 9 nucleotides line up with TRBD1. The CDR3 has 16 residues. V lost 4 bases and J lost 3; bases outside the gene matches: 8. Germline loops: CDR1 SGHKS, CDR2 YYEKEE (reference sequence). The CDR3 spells CASSRGGTGLNQPQHF. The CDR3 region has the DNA TGTGCCAGCAGCCGCGGGGGGACAGGGCTCAATCAGCCCCAGCATTTT.

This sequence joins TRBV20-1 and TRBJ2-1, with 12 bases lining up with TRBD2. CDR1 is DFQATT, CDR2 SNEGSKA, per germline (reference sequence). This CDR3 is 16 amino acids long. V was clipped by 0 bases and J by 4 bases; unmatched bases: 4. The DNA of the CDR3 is TGCAGTGCTAGAGACCTAGCGGGGGGGCGATACAATGAGCAGTTCTTC. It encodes CSARDLAGGRYNEQFF.

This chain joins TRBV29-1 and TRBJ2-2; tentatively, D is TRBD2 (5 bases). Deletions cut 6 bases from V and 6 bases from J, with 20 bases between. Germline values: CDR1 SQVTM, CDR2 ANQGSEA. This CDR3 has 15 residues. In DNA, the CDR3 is TGCAGCGTGGTGGGTGGTTCATGGAGGTCCGGGGAGCTGTTTTTT. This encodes CSVVGGSWRSGELFF.

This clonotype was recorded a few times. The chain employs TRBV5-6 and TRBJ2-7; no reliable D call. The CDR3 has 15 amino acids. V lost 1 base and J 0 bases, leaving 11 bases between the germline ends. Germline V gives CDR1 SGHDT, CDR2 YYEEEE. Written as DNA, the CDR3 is TGTGCCAGCAGCTTGTGGAGTTTTAACTCCTACGAGCAGTACTTC. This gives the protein CASSLWSFNSYEQYF.

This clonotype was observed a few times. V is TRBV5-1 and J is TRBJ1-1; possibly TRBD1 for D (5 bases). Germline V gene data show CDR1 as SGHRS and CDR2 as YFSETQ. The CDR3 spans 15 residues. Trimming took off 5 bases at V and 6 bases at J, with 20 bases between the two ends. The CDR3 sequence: CASRPTLGEGPEAFF. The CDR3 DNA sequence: TGCGCCAGCAGGCCAACCCTGGGGGAAGGGCCTGAAGCTTTCTTT. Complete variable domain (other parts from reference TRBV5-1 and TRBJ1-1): KAGVTQTPRYLIKTRGQQVTLSCSPISGHRSVSWYQQTPGQGLQFLFEYFSETQRNKGNFPGRFSGRQFSNSRSEMNVSTLELGDSALYLCASRPTLGEGPEAFFGQGTRLTVV.

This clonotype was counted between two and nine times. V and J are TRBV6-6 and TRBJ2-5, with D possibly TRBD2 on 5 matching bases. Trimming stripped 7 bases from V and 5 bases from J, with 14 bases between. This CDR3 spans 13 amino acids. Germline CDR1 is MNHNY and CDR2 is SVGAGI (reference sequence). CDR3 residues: CASKAPGLETQYF. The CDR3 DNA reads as TGTGCCAGCAAGGCGCCGGGATTGGAGACCCAGTACTTC.

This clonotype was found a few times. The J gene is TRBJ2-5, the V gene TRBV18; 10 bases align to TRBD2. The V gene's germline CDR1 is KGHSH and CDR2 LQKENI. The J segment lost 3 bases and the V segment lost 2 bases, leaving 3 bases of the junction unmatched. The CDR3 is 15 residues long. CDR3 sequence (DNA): TGTGCCAGCTCACCAGCCCTAGCGGGGGAAGAGACCCAGTACTTC. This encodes CASSPALAGEETQYF.

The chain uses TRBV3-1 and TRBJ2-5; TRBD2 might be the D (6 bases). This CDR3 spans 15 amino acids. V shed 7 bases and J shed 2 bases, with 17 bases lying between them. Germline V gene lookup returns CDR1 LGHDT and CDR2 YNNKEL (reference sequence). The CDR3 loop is CASTKVGTSQETQYF. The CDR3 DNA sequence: TGTGCCAGCACCAAAGTCGGGACTTCACAAGAGACCCAGTACTTC.

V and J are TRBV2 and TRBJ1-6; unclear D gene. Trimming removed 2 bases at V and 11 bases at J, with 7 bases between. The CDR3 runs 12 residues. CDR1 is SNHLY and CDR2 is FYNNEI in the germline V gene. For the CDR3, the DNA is TGTGCCAGCAGTGAAAGGCGACCACCCCTCCACTTT. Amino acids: CASSERRPPLHF. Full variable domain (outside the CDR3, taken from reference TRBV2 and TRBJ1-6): EPEVTQTPSHQVTQMGQEVILRCVPISNHLYFYWYRQILGQKVEFLVSFYNNEISEKSEIFDDQFSVERPDGSNFTLKIRSTKLEDSAMYFCASSERRPPLHFGNGTRLTVT.

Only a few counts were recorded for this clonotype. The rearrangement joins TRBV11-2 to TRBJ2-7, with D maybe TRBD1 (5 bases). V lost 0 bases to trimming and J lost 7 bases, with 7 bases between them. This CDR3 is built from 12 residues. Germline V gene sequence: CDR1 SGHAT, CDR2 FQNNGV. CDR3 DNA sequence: TGTGCCAGCAGCTTAGAGGACACAGAGCAGTACTTC. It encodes CASSLEDTEQYF.

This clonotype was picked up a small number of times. CDR3 in amino acids: CSSTGTGGTNTQYF. The CDR3 DNA reads as TGCAGCTCAACCGGGACAGGGGGTACTAATACGCAGTATTTT. The V call is TRBV29-1, the J call TRBJ2-3, with 11 bases that match TRBD1. The CDR3 is made up of 14 amino acids. Germline CDR1 is SQVTM and CDR2 is ANQGSEA. With V trimmed by 8 bases and J by 7 bases, 11 bases remained unmatched.

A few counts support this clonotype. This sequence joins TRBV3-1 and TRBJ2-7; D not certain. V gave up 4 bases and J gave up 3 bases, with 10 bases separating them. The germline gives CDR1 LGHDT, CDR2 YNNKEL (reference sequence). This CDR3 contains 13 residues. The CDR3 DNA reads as TGTGCCAGCAGCCCTGTAGATTTCTACGAGCAGTACTTC. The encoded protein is CASSPVDFYEQYF.

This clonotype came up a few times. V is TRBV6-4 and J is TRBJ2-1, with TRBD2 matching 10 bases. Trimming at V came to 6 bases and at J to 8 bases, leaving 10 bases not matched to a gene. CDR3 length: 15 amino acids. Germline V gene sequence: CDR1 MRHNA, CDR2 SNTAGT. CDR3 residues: CASSQSQAGGHEQFF. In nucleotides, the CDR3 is TGTGCCAGCAGCCAAAGTCAAGCGGGGGGGCATGAGCAGTTCTTC.

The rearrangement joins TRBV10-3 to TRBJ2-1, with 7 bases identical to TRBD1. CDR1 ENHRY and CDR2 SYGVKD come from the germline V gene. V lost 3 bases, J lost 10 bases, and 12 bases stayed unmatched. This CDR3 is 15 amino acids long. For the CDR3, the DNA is TGTGCCATCAGTGACCCCCGGACAGGTTCCTACGAGCAGTTCTTC. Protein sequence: CAISDPRTGSYEQFF.

The CDR3 sequence: CASSQDRKGWNYGYTF. The CDR3 nucleotides are TGTGCCAGCAGCCAAGATAGAAAGGGGTGGAACTATGGCTACACCTTC. The rearrangement links TRBV3-1 to TRBJ1-2; a possible D gene is TRBD1 (5 bases). V dropped 0 bases and J dropped 2 bases, with 13 bases sitting between them. Germline CDR1 LGHDT, CDR2 YNNKEL (reference sequence). CDR3 size: 16 residues.

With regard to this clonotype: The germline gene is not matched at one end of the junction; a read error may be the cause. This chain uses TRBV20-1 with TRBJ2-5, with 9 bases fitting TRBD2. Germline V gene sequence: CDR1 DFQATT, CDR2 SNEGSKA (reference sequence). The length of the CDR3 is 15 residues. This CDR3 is CGARRGGLARETQYF. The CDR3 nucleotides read TGCGGTGCCCGCCGAGGCGGACTAGCGAGGGAGACCCAGTACTTC.

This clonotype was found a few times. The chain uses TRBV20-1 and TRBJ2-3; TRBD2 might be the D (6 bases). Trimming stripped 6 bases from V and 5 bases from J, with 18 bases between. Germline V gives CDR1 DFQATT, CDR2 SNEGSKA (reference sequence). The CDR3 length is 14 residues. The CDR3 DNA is TGCAGTGCCAAGCGCGGGACCGGCCGAGATACGCAGTATTTT. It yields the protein CSAKRGTGRDTQYF.

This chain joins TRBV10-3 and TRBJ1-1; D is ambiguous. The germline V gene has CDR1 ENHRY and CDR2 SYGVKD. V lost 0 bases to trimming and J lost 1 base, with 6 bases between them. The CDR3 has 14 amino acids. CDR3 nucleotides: TGTGCCATCAGTGAGTCCAGTCAGAACACTGAAGCTTTCTTT. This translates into CAISESSQNTEAFF.

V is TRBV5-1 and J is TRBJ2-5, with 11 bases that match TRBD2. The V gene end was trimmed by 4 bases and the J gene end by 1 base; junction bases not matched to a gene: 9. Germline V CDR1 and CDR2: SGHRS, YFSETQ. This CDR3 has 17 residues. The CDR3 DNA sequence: TGCGCCAGCAGCCCGACCCGACTAGCGGGGCGCCAAGAGACCCAGTACTTC. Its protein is CASSPTRLAGRQETQYF.

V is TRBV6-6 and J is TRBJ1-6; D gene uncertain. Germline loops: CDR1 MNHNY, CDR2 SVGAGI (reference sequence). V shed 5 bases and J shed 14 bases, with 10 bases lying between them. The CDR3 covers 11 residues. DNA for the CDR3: TGTGCCAGCAGTCCCCTGGAGACCCTCCACTTT. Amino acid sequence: CASSPLETLHF.

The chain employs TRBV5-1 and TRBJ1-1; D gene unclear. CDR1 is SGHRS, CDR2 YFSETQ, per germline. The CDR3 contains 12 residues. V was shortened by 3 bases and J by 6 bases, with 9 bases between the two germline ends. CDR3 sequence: CASSSAESEAFF. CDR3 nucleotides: TGCGCCAGCAGCTCTGCGGAGTCTGAAGCTTTCTTT.

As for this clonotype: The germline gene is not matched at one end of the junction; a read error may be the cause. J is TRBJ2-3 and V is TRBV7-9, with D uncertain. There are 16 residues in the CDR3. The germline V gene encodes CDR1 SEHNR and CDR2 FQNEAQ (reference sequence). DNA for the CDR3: TGTACCAGCAGCTTAATCCACACCTATAGCACAGATACGCAGTATTTT. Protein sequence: CTSSLIHTYSTDTQYF.

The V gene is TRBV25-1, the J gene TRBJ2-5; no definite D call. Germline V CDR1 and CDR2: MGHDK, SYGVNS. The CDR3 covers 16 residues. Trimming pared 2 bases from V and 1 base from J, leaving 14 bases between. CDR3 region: CASSERHSSLQETQYF. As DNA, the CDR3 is TGTGCCAGCAGTGAAAGGCACAGCTCCCTCCAAGAGACCCAGTACTTC.